A selection of T cell receptor beta chains follows, all from one sample in a study of regulatory T cells in long-lasting Graves disease. TCRdb independently ran MiXCR on the multiplex PCR reads; one entry per CDR3 protein. The data show 410,000 or so distinct CDR3 sequences, about 15% seen once. The same sample was also used in a study of T cells in Graves' hyperthyroidism and ophthalmopathy.

The source was peripheral blood mononuclear cells (PBMCs), collected at new diagnosis, from a patient treated with antithyroid drugs. These receptors originate from a woman aged 25 to 39 with Graves disease. Both conserved end residues are part of each CDR3. D genes are given only for firm matches. A clone size is listed for some rows: how often the clone was seen (once, few, many), or a class if it is expanded.

V	D	J	size	DNA	CDR3
TRBV30	NA	TRBJ2-7	many	TGTGCCTGGAGTGTAAAAGAAGAGCAGTACTTC	CAWSVKEEQYF
TRBV18	TRBD2	TRBJ2-7	few	TGTGCCAGCTCACCAGATAGCGGGAGTCCCCACGAGCAGTACTTC	CASSPDSGSPHEQYF
TRBV3-1	TRBD2	TRBJ2-1	few	TGTGCCAGCAGCCACTTTATAGCGGGAGAGGCGAATGAGCAGTTCTTC	CASSHFIAGEANEQFF
TRBV2	TRBD2	TRBJ2-5	NA	TGTGCCAGCAGCCGCCCCGGGACTAGCGGTCGTGAGACCCAGTACTTC	CASSRPGTSGRETQYF
TRBV30	NA	TRBJ1-4	many	TGTGCCTGGAGGCGGGCAACTAATGAAAAACTGTTTTTT	CAWRRATNEKLFF
TRBV3-1	NA	TRBJ1-1	many	TGTGCCAGCAGCAGGACGGTGAACACTGAAGCTTTCTTT	CASSRTVNTEAFF
TRBV20-1	NA	TRBJ1-6	NA	TGCAGTTCTCCAGACCCCCTGCCCAGTTCACCCCTCCACTTT	CSSPDPLPSSPLHF
TRBV20-1	TRBD2	TRBJ2-1	many	TGCAGTGCTAGAGCCCTCCAGCGGGAGGCCTACAATGAGCAGTTCTTC	CSARALQREAYNEQFF
TRBV12-3/TRBV12-4	NA	TRBJ2-7	many	TGTGCCAGCAGTTTAAGGCAGGGGAGCGAGCAGTACTTC	CASSLRQGSEQYF
TRBV19	NA	TRBJ1-6	NA	TGTGCCAGTACCCTCCGGCCACTCGGGACCCTTGGGGCCTATAATTCACCCCTCCACTTT	CASTLRPLGTLGAYNSPLHF
TRBV28	TRBD1	TRBJ2-5	NA	TGTGCCAGCAGACTCTCCGGGACAGGGGAACGGGAGACCCAGTACTTC	CASRLSGTGERETQYF
TRBV19	NA	TRBJ2-5	few	TGTGCCAGTAGTATAACTAGCCAAGAGACCCAGTACTTC	CASSITSQETQYF
TRBV29-1	NA	TRBJ1-4	few	TGCAGCGTTAGTTACGGCAGGGGCGGGGAAAAACTGTTTTTT	CSVSYGRGGEKLFF
TRBV11-2	NA	TRBJ2-5	NA	TGTGCCAGCAGCGTAGCTGGTCCGGGGGAGACCCAGTACTTC	CASSVAGPGETQYF
TRBV27	NA	TRBJ2-7	NA	TGTGCCAGCAGTTCGCCCGATGAGGCCTACGAGCAGTACTTC	CASSSPDEAYEQYF
TRBV5-1	TRBD2	TRBJ2-3	NA	TGCGCCAGCAGGGCAGGACTAGCGGGAGCGGATACGCAGTATTTT	CASRAGLAGADTQYF
TRBV7-9	NA	TRBJ2-7	few	TGTGCCAGCAGCACTCTAGCGTTCGAGCAGTACTTC	CASSTLAFEQYF
TRBV3-1	TRBD2	TRBJ2-3	many	TGTGCCAGCAGCCCGAGGACTAGCGGGGGTCCGGACTACCGGGCAGATACGCAGTATTTT	CASSPRTSGGPDYRADTQYF
TRBV18	NA	TRBJ1-5	NA	TGTGCCAGCTCACCACCAGGGGGGCGCGGTCAGCCCCAGCATTTT	CASSPPGGRGQPQHF
TRBV6-2/TRBV6-3	NA	TRBJ2-7	few	TGTGCCAGCAGTTACATCGCCGGATCCTACGAGCAGTACTTC	CASSYIAGSYEQYF
TRBV28	NA	TRBJ1-5	many	TGTGCCAGCATTCTCATAGGGGCCAATCAGCCCCAGCATTTT	CASILIGANQPQHF
TRBV20-1	NA	TRBJ2-7	NA	TGCAGTGCTAGAGATCGTTCGGGTTCGCGGGAGCAGTACTTC	CSARDRSGSREQYF
TRBV20-1	NA	TRBJ1-1	many	TGCAGTGCAGTTGCGTGGAGCACTGAAGCTTTCTTT	CSAVAWSTEAFF
TRBV12-3/TRBV12-4	NA	TRBJ1-4	NA	TGTGCCAGCAGTTTAGTGTCCGGCCTCACTGAAAAACTGTTTTTT	CASSLVSGLTEKLFF
TRBV12-3/TRBV12-4	TRBD1	TRBJ2-5	many	TGTGCCAGCAGGGCTAACAGGGGTGACCAAGAGACCCAGTACTTC	CASRANRGDQETQYF
TRBV14	NA	TRBJ2-7	few	TGTGCCAGCAGCCAAGCATACGGGAACGAGCAGTACTTC	CASSQAYGNEQYF
TRBV20-1	NA	TRBJ2-1	many	TGCAGTGCCGCCTATTGGGAGGACCCCAATGAGCAGTTCTTC	CSAAYWEDPNEQFF
TRBV30	TRBD2	TRBJ2-1	many	TGTGCCTGTGGGACTAGCGGGGACTACAATGAGCAGTTCTTC	CACGTSGDYNEQFF
TRBV30	TRBD1	TRBJ2-1	NA	TGTGCCTGTCCGTTTTTTGGACAGGGGAACAATGAGCAGTTCTTC	CACPFFGQGNNEQFF
TRBV5-1	TRBD1	TRBJ1-1	NA	TGCGCCAGCAGCATACAGGGTAGCGACAGGGTGAACACTGAAGCTTTCTTT	CASSIQGSDRVNTEAFF
TRBV7-9	TRBD2	TRBJ2-1	many	TGTGCCAGCAGCCCTCGACTAGCGGGAGGTAATGAGCAGTTCTTC	CASSPRLAGGNEQFF
TRBV11-2	TRBD1	TRBJ1-2	many	TGTGCCAGCACTGGACAGGGGGCGCTTAACTATGGCTACACCTTC	CASTGQGALNYGYTF
TRBV7-9	NA	TRBJ2-5	many	TGTGCCAGCAGCTTAAGTGTGCTAGCTACGATCCAAGAGACCCAGTACTTC	CASSLSVLATIQETQYF
TRBV9	NA	TRBJ1-2	NA	TGTGCCAGCGCCTCGGCTCCGAGGGACTATGGCTACACCTTC	CASASAPRDYGYTF
TRBV19	NA	TRBJ1-5	NA	TGTGCCAGTAGCCGTAGGGGTCAGGGAGGAAGCAATCAGCCCCAGCATTTT	CASSRRGQGGSNQPQHF
TRBV19	TRBD2	TRBJ2-7	many	TGTGCCAGTAGTGCGGGACTAGCGGGCTACGAGCAGTACTTC	CASSAGLAGYEQYF
TRBV3-1	NA	TRBJ2-1	many	TGTGCCAGCAGCCAAGATCTCTGGGGCAATGAGCAGTTCTTC	CASSQDLWGNEQFF
TRBV12-5	NA	TRBJ1-1	many	TGTGCTAGTGGTTTTTTCCTAACCAACAGGGAGTCGAACACTGAAGCTTTCTTT	CASGFFLTNRESNTEAFF
TRBV3-1	TRBD1	TRBJ1-5	once	TGTGCCAGCAACCTCGGACAGGGGAATTATCAGCCCCAGCATTTT	CASNLGQGNYQPQHF
TRBV11-2	NA	TRBJ2-7	NA	TGTGCCAGCAGCTGGATGACAGACCTCACCTACGAGCAGTACTTC	CASSWMTDLTYEQYF
TRBV20-1	TRBD2	TRBJ2-3	many	TGCAGTGCTAGAGCCCCCGGACTAGCGGGAGTCCCAGATACGCAGTATTTT	CSARAPGLAGVPDTQYF
TRBV6-1	NA	TRBJ2-5	many	TGTGCCAGCAGTGAAACGGCAGGGCCAGAGACCCAGTACTTC	CASSETAGPETQYF
TRBV18	NA	TRBJ2-1	many	TGTGCCAGCTCATATGCCCAAACCCCTTACAATGAGCAGTTCTTC	CASSYAQTPYNEQFF
TRBV7-9	NA	TRBJ1-6	NA	TGTGCCAGCAGTCCCGCGGACACCGCTAATTCACCCCTCCACTTT	CASSPADTANSPLHF
TRBV7-9	TRBD1	TRBJ1-1	NA	TGTGCCAGCAGCTTATCGGGACAGCTCATGAACACTGGAGCTTTCTTT	CASSLSGQLMNTGAFF
TRBV12-3/TRBV12-4	TRBD1	TRBJ1-5	few	TGTGCCAGCAAAGGCCGTCCTACCGGGACAGGGGGCTTGGGTCAGCCCCAGCATTTT	CASKGRPTGTGGLGQPQHF
TRBV7-6	TRBD2	TRBJ2-3	many	TGTGCCAGCAGCTTAACCGGGACTAGCGAGGGTACGCAGTATTTT	CASSLTGTSEGTQYF
TRBV12-3/TRBV12-4	TRBD2	TRBJ2-3	NA	TGTGCCAGCATTAAGCGGGGGCTAGCGGGGGCTGAGTCAGATACGCAGTATTTT	CASIKRGLAGAESDTQYF
TRBV11-3	NA	TRBJ1-6	few	TGTGCCTGCAGCTTCCGACAGGCGGAAAATTCACCCCTCCACTTT	CACSFRQAENSPLHF
TRBV7-9	NA	TRBJ2-2	many	TGTGCCAGCAGCTTTCCCGGGGCTCCAGGCGGGGAGCTGTTTTTT	CASSFPGAPGGELFF
TRBV30	NA	TRBJ2-2	few	TGTGCCTGGAGTGGGTGGGGGGCGCCCGGGGAGCTGTTTTTT	CAWSGWGAPGELFF
TRBV7-2	TRBD2	TRBJ2-1	many	TGTGCCAGCAGCCCACCTGAGGCGGGGGTAGGGAATGAGCAGTTCTTC	CASSPPEAGVGNEQFF